One and the same sample provided the 16 T cell receptor delta chains below, sequenced in a study of gamma-delta T cells after stem cell transplantation. TCRdb called clones from the RT-PCR reads again using CATT. The repertoire holds over 9,000 delta-chain clones, around two fifths seen once, with around 3% in the top ten. Specimen: gamma-delta T cells. The receptors derive from a human donor. It is not recorded whose cells these are; they may come from a transplant donor.

In this sample, this clone turned up a few times. The V and J genes are TRDV1 and TRDJ1; D is uncertain. Germline V gene data show CDR1 as TSWWSYY and CDR2 as QGS. Trimming took 1 base from V and 3 from J, leaving 27 bases between them. This CDR3 region has 20 residues. CDR3 amino acids: CALGEHFTTWTWTGADKLIF. Written as DNA, the CDR3 is TGTGCTCTTGGGGAACATTTTACTACGTGGACCTGGACCGGGGCCGATAAACTCATCTTT.

This clone has just a few counts. A much larger clone lies a single base off, so this may be a read error. CDR3 loop: CACGMGYMTAQLFF. The CDR3 DNA sequence: TGTGCCTGTGGAATGGGATATATGACAGCACAACTCTTCTTT. V and J are TRDV2 and TRDJ2, with D perhaps TRDD3 (6 bases). This CDR3 region has 14 residues. Trimming removed 5 bases at V and 3 bases at J, with 12 bases between. Germline lookup yields CDR1 GEAIGNYY and CDR2 EKD.

In its sample, this clone was seen a few times. Germline is not matched at one junction end, which may reflect a read error. For the CDR3, the DNA is TGTGCAGCAAGCTACCTTCCTACTGGGGGATACTTATTTTACTCGTACACCGATAAATTCATCTTT. It translates to CAASYLPTGGYLFYSYTDKFIF. The chain links TRAV29/DV5 to TRDJ1, with TRDD3 matching 12 bases. The CDR3 sequence is 22 residues long. Germline V CDR1 and CDR2: NSMFDY, ISSIKDK.

This clone was counted between two and nine times. This chain joins TRDV3 and TRDJ1; D is possibly TRDD2 (5 bases). Germline loops: CDR1 TVYSNPD, CDR2 GDNSRS (reference sequence). Trimming cost V 1 base and J 1 base, with 34 bases left between them. The CDR3 spans 21 residues. CDR3 protein: CAFTPFPRLYGCLEGTDKLIF. CDR3 nucleotide sequence: TGTGCCTTTACCCCCTTTCCTCGGCTTTACGGGTGTCTCGAGGGCACCGATAAACTCATCTTT.

The chain has TRAV29/DV5 and TRDJ1; TRDD2 might be the D (6 bases). V lost 0 bases to trimming and J lost 0 bases, with 30 bases between them. The length of the CDR3 is 21 residues. The germline CDR1 and CDR2 sequences are NSMFDY and ISSIKDK. The CDR3 loop reads CAASAFQNQQPKKDDTDKLIF. Here the CDR3 DNA reads TGTGCAGCAAGCGCCTTCCAAAACCAACAACCGAAGAAAGATGACACCGATAAACTCATCTTT.

This chain links TRDV2 with TRDJ3; the match to TRDD3 covers 8 bases. Germline loops: CDR1 GEAIGNYY, CDR2 EKD. This CDR3 has 26 amino acids. J gave up 0 bases and V 2 bases, and 29 bases lay outside the gene matches. CDR3 amino acids: CACDILPQLGAHSTIPSSWDTRQMFF. CDR3 sequence (DNA): TGTGCCTGTGACATACTGCCTCAACTGGGGGCTCACTCAACGATACCAAGCTCCTGGGACACCCGACAGATGTTTTTC.

This clone came up a few times. The junction differs from germline at one of its ends, possibly a read error. This chain links TRDV3 with TRDJ1; D ambiguous. Germline V gene lookup returns CDR1 TVYSNPD and CDR2 GDNSRS (reference sequence). The CDR3 has 15 residues. In DNA, the CDR3 is TGTGCCCAAAGTACACGCGCGACCCCAACCGATAAACACATCTTT. It codes for CAQSTRATPTDKHIF.

The V gene is TRDV1, the J gene TRDJ1; D is possibly TRDD3 (6 bases). CDR1 is TSWWSYY and CDR2 is QGS in the germline V gene. Between the trimmed V and J ends, which lost 11 bases and 5 bases, there was a span of 30 bases. The CDR3 loop spans 17 amino acids. The CDR3 DNA follows: TGTGCTAGTGGGAACCCCAACTGGACTGGGTCAGGGGATAAACTCATCTTT. Its translation is CASGNPNWTGSGDKLIF.

This clone was counted a few times. At one end, the junction sequence differs from germline, possibly due to a read error. CDR3 nucleotide sequence: TGTGCTCTTGGGTTACCTGGATCCCTTCCCCACGGAGACGCGAGTGATTACACCGATAAATTCATCTTT. Translated: CALGLPGSLPHGDASDYTDKFIF. The chain is built from TRDV1 and TRDJ1; tentative D call: TRDD2 (6 bases). The CDR3 covers 23 residues. The V gene's germline CDR1 is TSWWSYY and CDR2 QGS.

This clone rates as medium-sized. The same CDR3 also results from other DNA sequences found in this sample. The V gene is TRDV2, the J gene TRDJ3; 9 nucleotides agree with TRDD3. Germline V gives CDR1 GEAIGNYY, CDR2 EKD. Losses at the gene ends were 0 bases for V and 0 bases for J; bases not matched to a gene: 14. There are 22 residues in the CDR3. The CDR3 loop is CACDTGGYLHPTSSWDTRQMFF. As DNA, the CDR3 is TGTGCCTGTGACACCGGGGGATACCTTCACCCCACCAGCTCCTGGGACACCCGACAGATGTTTTTC.

This clone was recorded a few times. The rearrangement joins TRDV2 to TRDJ1; D call uncertain. There are 10 residues in the CDR3. Germline V CDR1 and CDR2: GEAIGNYY, EKD. Trimming cost V 5 bases and J 7 bases, with 7 bases left between them. CDR3 residues: CACGAPKLIF. The CDR3 DNA is TGTGCCTGTGGCGCCCCTAAACTCATCTTT.

This clone was seen only a few times. The V call is TRDV1, the J call TRDJ2; D gene unclear. This CDR3 comprises 18 residues. CDR1 is TSWWSYY, CDR2 QGS, per germline. V dropped 1 base and J dropped 7 bases, with 22 bases sitting between them. In DNA, the CDR3 is TGTGCTCTTGGGGAACCCCAGGGCCTTTTAAAGGGACAAGCACAACTCTTCTTT. It specifies CALGEPQGLLKGQAQLFF.

Worth noting for this clone: Other nucleotide sequences in the sample specify the same CDR3. The rearrangement joins TRDV1 to TRDJ3, with 9 bases identical to TRDD3. Per the germline V gene, CDR1 is TSWWSYY and CDR2 is QGS. This CDR3 is 22 amino acids long. The trim removed 1 base at V and 0 bases at J, leaving 13 bases unmatched. The CDR3 DNA is TGTGCTCTTGGGGAACGAGGCCTCTCTGGGGGATCTCGCTCCTGGGACACCCGACAGATGTTTTTC. It translates to CALGERGLSGGSRSWDTRQMFF.

In regard to this clone: The junction and the germline gene differ at one end; a read error may be behind it. This chain joins TRDV2 and TRDJ2; TRDD3 aligns across 8 bases. Germline V gene sequence: CDR1 GEAIGNYY, CDR2 EKD. CDR3 length equals 14 residues. CDR3 in amino acids: CACDGGYPTAKLFF. CDR3 bases: TGTGCCTGTGACGGGGGATATCCGACAGCAAAACTCTTCTTT.

Concerning this clone itself: Germline is not matched at one junction end, which may reflect a read error. J is TRDJ3 and V is TRDV2, with TRDD3 identical over 12 bases. This CDR3 region has 17 residues. From germline, CDR1 is GEAIGNYY and CDR2 EKD. The CDR3: CACDRLGDTWDTRQMFF. Here the CDR3 DNA reads TGTGCCTGTGACAGACTGGGGGATACCTGGGACACCCGACAAATGTTTTTC.

The CDR3 region is CALGPDLGLPTRQGALSTDKLIF. The CDR3 DNA reads TGTGCTCTTGGGCCAGACCTTGGGCTTCCTACCAGACAGGGGGCTCTAAGCACCGATAAACTCATCTTT. The chain uses TRDV1 and TRDJ1; 8 nucleotides match TRDD2. V shed 5 bases, J shed 1 base, and the junction held 30 bases outside the gene matches. Germline CDR1 TSWWSYY, CDR2 QGS. The CDR3 contains 23 residues.